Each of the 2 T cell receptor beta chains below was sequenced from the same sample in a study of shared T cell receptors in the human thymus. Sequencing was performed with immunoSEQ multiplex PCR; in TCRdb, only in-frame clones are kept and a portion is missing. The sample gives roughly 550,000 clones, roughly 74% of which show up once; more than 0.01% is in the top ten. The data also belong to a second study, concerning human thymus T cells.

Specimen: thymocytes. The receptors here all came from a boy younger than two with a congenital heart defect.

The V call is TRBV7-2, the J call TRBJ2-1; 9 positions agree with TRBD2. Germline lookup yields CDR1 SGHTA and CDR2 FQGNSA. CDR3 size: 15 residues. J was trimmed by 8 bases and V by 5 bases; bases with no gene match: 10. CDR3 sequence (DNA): TGTGCCAGCAGCCGACCGGGACTAGCTCAGGATGAGCAGTTCTTC. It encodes CASSRPGLAQDEQFF.

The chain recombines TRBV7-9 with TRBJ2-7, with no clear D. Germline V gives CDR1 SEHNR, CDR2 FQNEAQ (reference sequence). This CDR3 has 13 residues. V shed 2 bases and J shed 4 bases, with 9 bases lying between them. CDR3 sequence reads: CASSLSGAYEQYF. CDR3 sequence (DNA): TGTGCCAGCAGCTTAAGTGGAGCATACGAGCAGTACTTC. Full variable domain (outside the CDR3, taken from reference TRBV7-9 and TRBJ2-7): DTGVSQNPRHKITKRGQNVTFRCDPISEHNRLYWYRQTLGQGPEFLTYFQNEAQLEKSRLLSDRFSAERPKGSFSTLEIQRTEQGDSAMYLCASSLSGAYEQYFGPGTRLTVT.